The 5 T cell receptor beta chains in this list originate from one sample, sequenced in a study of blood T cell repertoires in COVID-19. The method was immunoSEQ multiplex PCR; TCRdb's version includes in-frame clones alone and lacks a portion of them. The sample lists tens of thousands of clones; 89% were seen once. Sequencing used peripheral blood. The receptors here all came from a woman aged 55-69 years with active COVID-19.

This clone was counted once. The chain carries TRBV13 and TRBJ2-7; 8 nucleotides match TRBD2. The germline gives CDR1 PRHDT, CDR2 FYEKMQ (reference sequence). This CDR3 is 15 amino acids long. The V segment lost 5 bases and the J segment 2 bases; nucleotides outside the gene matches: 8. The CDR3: CASSPSIAGTYEQYF. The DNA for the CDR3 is TGTGCCAGCAGCCCCAGTATAGCGGGGACCTACGAGCAGTACTTC.

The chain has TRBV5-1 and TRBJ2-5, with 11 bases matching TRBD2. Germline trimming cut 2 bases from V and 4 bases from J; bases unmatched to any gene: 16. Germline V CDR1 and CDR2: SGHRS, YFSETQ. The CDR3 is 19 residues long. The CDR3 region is CASSFQTSGAGSVTETQYF. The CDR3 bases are TGCGCCAGCAGCTTCCAGACTAGCGGGGCCGGATCGGTAACAGAGACCCAGTACTTC.

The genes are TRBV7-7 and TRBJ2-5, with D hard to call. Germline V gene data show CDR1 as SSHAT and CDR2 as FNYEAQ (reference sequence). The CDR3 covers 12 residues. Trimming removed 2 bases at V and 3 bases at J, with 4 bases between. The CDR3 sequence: CASSLSEETQYF. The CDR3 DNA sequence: TGTGCCAGCAGCTTATCCGAAGAGACCCAGTACTTC.

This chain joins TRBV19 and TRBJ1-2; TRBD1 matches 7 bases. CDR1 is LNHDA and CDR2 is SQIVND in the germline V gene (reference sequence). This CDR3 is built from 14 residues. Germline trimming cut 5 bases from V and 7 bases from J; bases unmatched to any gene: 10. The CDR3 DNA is TGTGCCAGTAGTTCTAACTACAGGGGAGTTGGCTACACCTTC. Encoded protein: CASSSNYRGVGYTF.

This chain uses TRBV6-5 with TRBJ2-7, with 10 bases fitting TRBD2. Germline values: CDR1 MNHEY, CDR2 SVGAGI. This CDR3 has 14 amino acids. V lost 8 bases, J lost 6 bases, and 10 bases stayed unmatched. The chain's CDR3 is CASFKQRGGSEQYF. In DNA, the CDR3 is TGTGCCAGCTTCAAACAGCGGGGGGGATCCGAGCAGTACTTC.